This TCR beta chain was identified during a study of cytomegalovirus exposure and HLA in healthy donors. The PCR made use of 60 Vbeta and 13 Jbeta primers. Produced via immunoSEQ multiplex PCR; TCRdb's table is partial and in-frame only. The sample holds some 270,000 clones, about nine tenths seen once. V was pared by 8 bases and J by 4 bases, with 7 bases of the junction left unmatched. This CDR3 has 14 amino acids. Germline V gives CDR1 MGHDK, CDR2 SYGVNS. This chain joins TRBV25-1 and TRBJ2-2; 7 bases match TRBD2. Sequenced: PBMCs. The clonotype comes from a girl aged 2 to 9 in good health and CMV-seronegative. In nucleotides, the CDR3 is TGTGCCAGCCAGGCTAGCGGCCTCACCGGGGAGCTGTTTTTT. Translating it yields CASQASGLTGELFF.